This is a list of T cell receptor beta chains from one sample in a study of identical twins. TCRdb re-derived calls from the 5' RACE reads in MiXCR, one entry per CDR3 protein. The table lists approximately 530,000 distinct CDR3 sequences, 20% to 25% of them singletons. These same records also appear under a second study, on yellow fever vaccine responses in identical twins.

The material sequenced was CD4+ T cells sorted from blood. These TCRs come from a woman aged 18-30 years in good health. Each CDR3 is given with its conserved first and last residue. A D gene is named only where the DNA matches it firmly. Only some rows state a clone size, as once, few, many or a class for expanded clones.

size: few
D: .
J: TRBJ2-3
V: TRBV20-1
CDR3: CSARDEGNTDTQYF
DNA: TGCAGTGCTAGAGATGAGGGGAACACAGATACGCAGTATTTT

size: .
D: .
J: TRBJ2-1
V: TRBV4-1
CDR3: CASSQSGVGGVFF
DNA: TGCGCCAGCAGCCAATCCGGTGTGGGGGGAGTGTTCTTC

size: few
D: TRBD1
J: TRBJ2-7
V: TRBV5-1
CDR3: CASSLQGEQYF
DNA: TGTGCCAGCAGTTTACAGGGGGAGCAGTACTTC

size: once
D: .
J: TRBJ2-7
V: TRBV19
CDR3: CASSYHYEQYF
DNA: TGTGCCAGTAGTTACCATTACGAGCAGTACTTC

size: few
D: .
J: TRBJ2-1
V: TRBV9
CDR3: CASSVVGWGDNEQFF
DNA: TGTGCCAGCAGCGTAGTAGGCTGGGGGGACAATGAGCAGTTCTTC

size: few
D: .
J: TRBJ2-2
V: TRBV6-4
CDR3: CASSDSGGITGELFF
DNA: TGTGCCAGCAGTGACTCTGGAGGGATCACCGGGGAGCTGTTTTTT

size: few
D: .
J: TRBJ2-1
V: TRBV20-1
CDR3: CSARPAATPYNEQFF
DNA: TGCAGTGCTAGGCCCGCTGCTACCCCCTACAATGAGCAGTTCTTC

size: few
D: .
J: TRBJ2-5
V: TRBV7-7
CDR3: CASSPGPLGGQETQYF
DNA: TGTGCCAGCAGCCCAGGGCCCCTAGGAGGGCAAGAGACCCAGTACTTC

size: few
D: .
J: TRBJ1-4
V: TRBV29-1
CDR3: CSVSPGGVINEKLFF
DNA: TGCAGCGTTTCCCCCGGGGGGGTTATTAATGAAAAACTGTTTTTT

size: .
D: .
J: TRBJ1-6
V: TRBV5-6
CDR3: CASSLPDVPLHF
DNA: TGTGCCAGCAGCTTACCCGACGTTCCCCTCCACTTT

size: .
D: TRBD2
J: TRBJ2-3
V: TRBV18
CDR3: CASSPPRGGAADTQYF
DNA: TGTGCCAGCTCACCACCGCGGGGAGGGGCCGCAGATACGCAGTATTTT

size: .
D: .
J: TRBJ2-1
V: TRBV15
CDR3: CATSRELAGSSYNEQFF
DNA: TGTGCCACCAGCAGAGAACTTGCTGGGAGCTCCTACAATGAGCAGTTCTTC

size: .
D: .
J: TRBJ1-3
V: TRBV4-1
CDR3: CASSQETGHIRSGNTIYF
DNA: TGCGCCAGCAGCCAAGAGACAGGACACATACGCTCTGGAAACACCATATATTTT

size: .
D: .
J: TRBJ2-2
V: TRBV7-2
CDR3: CASSFQGGELFF
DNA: TGTGCCAGCAGCTTCCAGGGTGGGGAGCTGTTTTTT

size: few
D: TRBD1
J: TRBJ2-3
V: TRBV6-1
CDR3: CASNRRGQGVTDTQYF
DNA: TGTGCCAGTAACCGAAGGGGACAGGGGGTCACAGATACGCAGTATTTT

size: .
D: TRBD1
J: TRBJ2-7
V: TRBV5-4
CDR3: CASSPGGTGGAEQYF
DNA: TGTGCCAGCAGCCCGGGAGGGACAGGGGGCGCCGAGCAGTACTTC

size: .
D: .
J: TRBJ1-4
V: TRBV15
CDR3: CATSRDRQLNEKLFF
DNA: TGTGCCACCAGCAGAGATCGTCAGCTTAATGAAAAACTGTTTTTT

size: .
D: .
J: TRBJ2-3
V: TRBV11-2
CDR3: CASSPRERPTDTQYF
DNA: TGTGCCAGCAGCCCCCGTGAGCGACCCACAGATACGCAGTATTTT

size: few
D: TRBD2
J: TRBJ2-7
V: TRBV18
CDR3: CASSPPSTSGSTYEQYF
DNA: TGTGCCAGCTCACCACCTTCGACTAGCGGGAGCACCTACGAGCAGTACTTC

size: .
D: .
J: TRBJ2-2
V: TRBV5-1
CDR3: CASSLARVLPNTGELFF
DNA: TGCGCCAGCAGCTTGGCCCGGGTCCTCCCGAACACCGGGGAGCTGTTTTTT

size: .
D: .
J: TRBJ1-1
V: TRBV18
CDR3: CASSAKGDTEAFF
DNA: TGTGCCAGCTCAGCAAAGGGGGACACTGAAGCTTTCTTT

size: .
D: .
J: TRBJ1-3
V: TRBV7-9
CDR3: CASSEAGAAGNTIYF
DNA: TGTGCCAGCAGCGAGGCAGGGGCCGCTGGAAACACCATATATTTT

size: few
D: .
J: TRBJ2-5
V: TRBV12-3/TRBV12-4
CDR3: CASSSRKGGAETQYF
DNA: TGTGCCAGCAGTTCCCGTAAGGGGGGCGCCGAGACCCAGTACTTC

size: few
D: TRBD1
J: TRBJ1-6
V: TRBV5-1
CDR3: CASSLAGTEFNSPLHF
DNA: TGCGCCAGCAGCTTGGCTGGGACAGAGTTCAATTCACCCCTCCACTTT

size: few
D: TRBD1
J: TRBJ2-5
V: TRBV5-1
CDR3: CASTPPGTGGVETQYF
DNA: TGCGCCAGCACCCCACCCGGGACAGGGGGCGTAGAGACCCAGTACTTC

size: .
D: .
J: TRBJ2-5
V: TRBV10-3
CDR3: CAISESARGETQYF
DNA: TGTGCCATCAGTGAGTCAGCCAGGGGAGAGACCCAGTACTTC

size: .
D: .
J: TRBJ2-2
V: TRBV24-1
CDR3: CATSETGTYTGELFF
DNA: TGTGCCACCAGTGAAACCGGGACTTACACCGGGGAGCTGTTTTTT

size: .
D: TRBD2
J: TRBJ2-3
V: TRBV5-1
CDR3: CASIPSGSTADTQYF
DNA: TGCGCCAGCATCCCTAGCGGGAGCACCGCAGATACGCAGTATTTT

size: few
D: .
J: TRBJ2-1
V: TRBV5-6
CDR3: CASSWGIPYNEQFF
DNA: TGTGCCAGCAGCTGGGGGATCCCATACAATGAGCAGTTCTTC

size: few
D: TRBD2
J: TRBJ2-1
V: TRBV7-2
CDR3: CASSMGLAGGDNEQFF
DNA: TGTGCCAGCAGCATGGGACTAGCGGGAGGGGACAATGAGCAGTTCTTC

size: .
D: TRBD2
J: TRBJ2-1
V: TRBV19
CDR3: CASSMAGGEFYNEQFF
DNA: TGTGCCAGTAGTATGGCGGGAGGAGAATTTTACAATGAGCAGTTCTTC

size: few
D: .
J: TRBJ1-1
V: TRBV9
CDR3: CASSVEERAEAFF
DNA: TGTGCCAGCAGCGTAGAGGAGAGAGCTGAAGCTTTCTTT

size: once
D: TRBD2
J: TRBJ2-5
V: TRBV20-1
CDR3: CCARDPQILAARETQYF
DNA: TGCTGTGCTAGAGACCCACAGATACTAGCGGCTCGGGAGACCCAGTACTTC

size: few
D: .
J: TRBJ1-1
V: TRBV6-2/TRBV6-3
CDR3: CASSYPLNTEVFF
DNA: TGTGCCAGCAGTTACCCGCTCAACACTGAAGTTTTCTTT

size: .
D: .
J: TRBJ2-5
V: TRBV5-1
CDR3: CASKTVWGETQYF
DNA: TGCGCCAGCAAGACAGTATGGGGAGAGACCCAGTACTTC

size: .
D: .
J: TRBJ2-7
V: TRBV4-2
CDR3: CASSTGTTLYEQYF
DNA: TGTGCCAGCAGCACCGGGACAACTCTCTACGAGCAGTACTTC

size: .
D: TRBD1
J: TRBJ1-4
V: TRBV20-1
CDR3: CSAQQGTHEKLFF
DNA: TGCAGTGCTCAACAGGGGACCCATGAAAAACTGTTTTTT

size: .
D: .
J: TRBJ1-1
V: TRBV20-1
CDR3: CSARDGAGQKAFF
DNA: TGCAGTGCTAGAGATGGGGCAGGGCAGAAAGCTTTCTTT

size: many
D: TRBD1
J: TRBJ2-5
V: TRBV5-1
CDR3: CASSTPGTGKETQYF
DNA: TGCGCCAGCAGCACCCCCGGGACAGGGAAAGAGACCCAGTACTTC

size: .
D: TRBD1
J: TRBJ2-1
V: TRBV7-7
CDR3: CASSPIELTGGYNEQFF
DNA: TGTGCCAGCAGCCCGATCGAGTTGACAGGGGGATACAATGAGCAGTTCTTC

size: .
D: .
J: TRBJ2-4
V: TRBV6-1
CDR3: CASSENGPPWAKNIQYF
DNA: TGTGCCAGCAGTGAAAACGGCCCCCCGTGGGCCAAAAACATTCAGTACTTC

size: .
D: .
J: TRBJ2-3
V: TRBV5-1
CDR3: CASSLGGEADTQYF
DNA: TGCGCCAGCAGCTTGGGGGGGGAAGCAGATACGCAGTATTTT

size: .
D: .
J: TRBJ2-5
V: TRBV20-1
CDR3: CSASDYYQETQYF
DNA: TGCAGTGCTAGCGACTACTACCAAGAGACCCAGTACTTC

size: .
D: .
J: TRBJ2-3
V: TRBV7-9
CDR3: CASSQDGGGATQYF
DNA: TGTGCCAGCAGCCAAGACGGGGGAGGCGCTACGCAGTATTTT

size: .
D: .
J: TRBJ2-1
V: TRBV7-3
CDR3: CASRFHTLDNEQFF
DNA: TGTGCCAGCCGCTTTCACACCTTGGACAATGAGCAGTTCTTC

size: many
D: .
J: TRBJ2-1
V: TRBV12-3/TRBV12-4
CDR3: CASSQNRYNEQFF
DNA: TGTGCCAGCAGCCAAAACAGATACAATGAGCAGTTCTTC

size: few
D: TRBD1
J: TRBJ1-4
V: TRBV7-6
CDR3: CASSLAQTGQAREKLFF
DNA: TGTGCCAGCAGCTTAGCCCAAACGGGACAGGCTCGCGAAAAACTGTTTTTT

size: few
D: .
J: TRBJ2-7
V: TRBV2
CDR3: CASRVDLTTYEQYF
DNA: TGTGCCAGCAGAGTGGACTTAACCACCTACGAGCAGTACTTC

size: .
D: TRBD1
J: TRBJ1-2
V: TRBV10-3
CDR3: CAVSGGQGQDYTF
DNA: TGTGCCGTCAGTGGGGGACAGGGGCAAGACTACACCTTC

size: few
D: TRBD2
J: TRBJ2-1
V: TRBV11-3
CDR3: CASSPGGRVSLGEQFF
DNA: TGTGCCAGCAGCCCTGGGGGGAGGGTTTCTCTAGGTGAGCAGTTCTTC

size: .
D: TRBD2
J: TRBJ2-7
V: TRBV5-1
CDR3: CASSYLADSYEQYF
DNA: TGCGCCAGCAGCTACCTAGCGGACTCCTACGAGCAGTACTTC

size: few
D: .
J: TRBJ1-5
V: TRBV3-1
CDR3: CASSQGGGGQSNQPQHF
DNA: TGTGCCAGCAGCCAAGGTGGTGGGGGCCAGAGCAATCAGCCCCAGCATTTT

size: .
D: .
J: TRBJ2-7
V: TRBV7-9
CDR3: CASSLYRVREQYF
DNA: TGTGCCAGCAGCTTATATAGGGTAAGGGAGCAGTACTTC